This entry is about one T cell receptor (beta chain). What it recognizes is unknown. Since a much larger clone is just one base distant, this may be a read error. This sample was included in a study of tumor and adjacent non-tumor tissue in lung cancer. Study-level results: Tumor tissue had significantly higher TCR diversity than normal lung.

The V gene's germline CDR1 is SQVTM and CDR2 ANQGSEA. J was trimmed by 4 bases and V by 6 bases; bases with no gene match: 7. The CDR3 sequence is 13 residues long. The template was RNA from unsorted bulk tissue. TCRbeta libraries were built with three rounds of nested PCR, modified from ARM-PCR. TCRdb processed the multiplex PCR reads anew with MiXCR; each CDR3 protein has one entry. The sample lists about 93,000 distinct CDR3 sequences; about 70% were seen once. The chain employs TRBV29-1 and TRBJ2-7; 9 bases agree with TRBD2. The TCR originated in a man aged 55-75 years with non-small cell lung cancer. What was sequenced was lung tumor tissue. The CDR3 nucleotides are TGCAGCGTCGCGACTAGCGGAGGGTACGAGCAGTACTTC. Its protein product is CSVATSGGYEQYF.